This T cell receptor beta chain was observed in a study of control samples from healthy donors and cancer patients. The CDR3 length is 13 residues. Trimming shortened V by 1 base and J by 4 bases, and 6 bases separated the two germline ends. Notes on this clone: Other DNA sequences within the sample encode an identical CDR3.

The data were produced by immunoSEQ multiplex PCR, yet TCRdb's version contains in-frame clones alone and is incomplete. The sample shows approximately 190,000 clones, approximately 90% of them seen only once. This receptor was identified in a young man in good health. The sample taken for sequencing was blood. This chain joins TRBV12-3 or TRBV12-4 and TRBJ2-3, with a tentative D call TRBD1 (5 bases). The CDR3 nucleotides are TGTGCCAGCAGTTTAGGGGGCGCAGATACGCAGTATTTT. Translating it yields CASSLGGADTQYF.